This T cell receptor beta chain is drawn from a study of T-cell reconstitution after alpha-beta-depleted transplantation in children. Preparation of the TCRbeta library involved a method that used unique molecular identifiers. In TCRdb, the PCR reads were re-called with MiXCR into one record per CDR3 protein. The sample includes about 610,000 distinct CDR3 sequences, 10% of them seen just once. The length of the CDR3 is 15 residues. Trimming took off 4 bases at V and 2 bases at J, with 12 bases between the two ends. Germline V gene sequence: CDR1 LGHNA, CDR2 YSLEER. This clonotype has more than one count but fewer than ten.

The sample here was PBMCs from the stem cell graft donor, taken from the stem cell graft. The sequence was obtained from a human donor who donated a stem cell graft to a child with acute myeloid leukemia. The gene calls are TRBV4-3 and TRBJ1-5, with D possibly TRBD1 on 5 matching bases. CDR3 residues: CASSREWGGNQPQHF. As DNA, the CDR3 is TGCGCCAGCAGCCGCGAATGGGGGGGCAATCAGCCCCAGCATTTT.